Following are 8 T cell receptor beta chains from one sample sequenced in a study of T-cell reconstitution after alpha-beta-depleted transplantation in children. Construction of the TCRbeta library involved unique molecular identifiers. From the PCR reads, TCRdb called clonotypes with MiXCR, one entry per CDR3 protein. The sample yields about 600,000 distinct CDR3 sequences, under 12% seen once. The material sequenced was PBMCs from the stem cell graft donor, taken from the stem cell graft. These TCRs come from a human donor who donated a stem cell graft to a child with acute myeloid leukemia.

This clonotype was picked up many times. The chain couples TRBV20-1 to TRBJ2-1; 10 bases match TRBD2. The V and J ends lost 2 bases and 6 bases, in that order; junction bases with no gene match: 7. This CDR3 comprises 15 residues. Germline loops: CDR1 DFQATT, CDR2 SNEGSKA (reference sequence). The DNA for the CDR3 is TGCAGTGCTAGATTTAGCGGGAGGCCGGGCAATGAGCAGTTCTTC. Its protein product is CSARFSGRPGNEQFF.

This clonotype was detected only a few times. The chain couples TRBV20-1 to TRBJ1-5, with 7 bases fitting TRBD1. Germline CDR1 is DFQATT and CDR2 is SNEGSKA (reference sequence). The CDR3 totals 14 residues. The ends lost 4 bases at V and 0 bases at J; junction bases unmatched: 3. CDR3 residues: CSAKGQVSNQPQHF. The DNA of the CDR3 is TGCAGTGCTAAAGGACAGGTTAGCAATCAGCCCCAGCATTTT.

This clonotype was counted only a few times. This may come from a read error, since a much larger clone is one base off. This rearrangement joins TRBV2 to TRBJ2-7, with D hard to call. Germline V gives CDR1 SNHLY, CDR2 FYNNEI. The CDR3 runs 11 residues. V lost 6 bases and J 0 bases, leaving 3 bases between the germline ends. The CDR3 DNA reads TGTGCCAGCAGATTCTCCTACGAGCAGTACTTC. This sequence encodes CASRFSYEQYF.

A remark on this clonotype: Germline is not matched at one junction end, which may reflect a read error. This chain uses TRBV5-1 with TRBJ2-1; 10 bases are a match to TRBD2. The CDR3 runs to 16 residues. Germline V CDR1 and CDR2: SGHRS, YFSETQ. CDR3 sequence reads: CASSPSGSSSYDEQFF. The CDR3, as DNA: TGCGCCAGCAGCCCTAGCGGGAGCTCGTCCTACGATGAGCAGTTCTTC. The complete variable domain, with remaining parts taken from reference TRBV5-1 and TRBJ2-1, reads KAGVTQTPRYLIKTRGQQVTLSCSPISGHRSVSWYQQTPGQGLQFLFEYFSETQRNKGNFPGRFSGRQFSNSRSEMNVSTLELGDSALYLCASSPSGSSSYDEQFFGPGTRLTVL.

This clonotype was seen ten or more times. This chain links TRBV4-2 with TRBJ2-7; 7 positions match TRBD2. This CDR3 is built from 15 residues. The germline gives CDR1 LGHNA, CDR2 YNFKEQ. The V gene end was trimmed by 0 bases and the J gene end by 2 bases; junction bases not matched to a gene: 4. CDR3 protein: CASSQETSAPYEQYF. CDR3 DNA sequence: TGTGCCAGCAGCCAAGAAACTAGCGCGCCCTACGAGCAGTACTTC.

The chain carries TRBV7-9 and TRBJ2-6; D unresolved. The V end lost 6 bases, the J end lost 0 bases, and 6 bases lay between the germline ends. Germline V gene lookup returns CDR1 SEHNR and CDR2 FQNEAQ (reference sequence). This CDR3 is 14 amino acids long. CDR3 region: CASRDASGANVLTF. In DNA, the CDR3 is TGTGCCAGCAGGGATGCCTCTGGGGCCAACGTCCTGACTTTC.

The rearrangement uses TRBV7-2 and TRBJ1-2, with D maybe TRBD1 (5 bases). V lost 5 bases to trimming and J lost 3 bases, with 13 bases between them. Germline CDR1 reads SGHTA; CDR2 reads FQGNSA. CDR3 length: 14 amino acids. The CDR3 spells CASSPAGTYYGYTF. CDR3 DNA sequence: TGTGCCAGCAGCCCCGCCGGGACGTACTATGGCTACACCTTC.

The rearrangement links TRBV18 to TRBJ1-1; 10 bases align to TRBD1. The CDR3 consists of 14 residues. Per the germline V gene, CDR1 is KGHSH and CDR2 is LQKENI. Germline trimming cut 4 bases from V and 6 bases from J; bases unmatched to any gene: 5. CDR3 sequence: CASSRLDRGAEAFF. The CDR3 region has the DNA TGTGCCAGCTCACGACTGGACAGGGGGGCTGAAGCTTTCTTT.